This T cell receptor beta chain was recorded in a study of response to subunit inactivated influenza vaccine. This CDR3 spans 13 amino acids. The V end lost 0 bases, the J end lost 8 bases, and 7 bases lay between the germline ends. Germline V gene lookup returns CDR1 LNHNV and CDR2 YYDKDF (reference sequence). This clonotype was detected a few times. The antigen remains unidentified. Study-level findings and limits: Few new T cells, the authors suggested, are recruited by each seasonal influenza vaccination.

A single record per CDR3 protein comes from TCRdb applying MiXCR to the RT-PCR reads. The sample carries 400,000 to 650,000 distinct CDR3 sequences, approximately 7.3% recorded once. The starting material was PBMCs from blood, obtained less than 30 months after vaccination. The TCR comes from a man aged 45-69 years who received an inactivated influenza vaccine. J is TRBJ1-4 and V is TRBV15; D remains unclear. CDR3 loop: CATSRERREKLFF. The CDR3 DNA reads TGTGCCACCAGCAGAGAGAGGAGGGAAAAACTGTTTTTT.